Listed below are T cell receptor beta chains from one sample, sequenced in a study of T cell responses to AZD1222 COVID-19 vaccine. TCRdb's copy holds only in-frame clones and misses some; the assay was immunoSEQ multiplex PCR. Of more than 60,000 clones in the sample, 80% to 90% were seen once. Source: peripheral blood, taken 28 days after the second AZD1222 dose. Receptors originate from an adult who received the AZD1222 COVID-19 vaccine. The CDR3 runs from the conserved cysteine through the conserved F or W. Fields, in order: CDR3 DNA, CDR3 protein, D gene, J gene, V gene. D genes are given only for firm matches.

TGCGCCAGCAGCTTGGTGACAGGGGATCTACCCAAAAACATTCAGTACTTC | CASSLVTGDLPKNIQYF | TRBD1 | TRBJ2-4 | TRBV5-1
TGTGCCAGCAGCTTTCTCCCTAGCGGGGGGCAGGATGAGCAGTTCTTC | CASSFLPSGGQDEQFF | TRBD2 | TRBJ2-1 | TRBV11-1
TGTGCCAGCAGTTACCCCCGACAGGGGGGGGGAATTAACTATGGCTACACCTTC | CASSYPRQGGGINYGYTF | TRBD1 | TRBJ1-2 | TRBV6-2/TRBV6-3
TGTGCCAGCAGTTACCCCCAAGGGGGGAGCTCCTACGAGCAGTACTTC | CASSYPQGGSSYEQYF | . | TRBJ2-7 | TRBV6-2/TRBV6-3
TGTGCCAGCAGTTTGACAGGCTACGAGCAGTACTTC | CASSLTGYEQYF | . | TRBJ2-7 | TRBV28
TGTGCCAGCTCAACGGGAACCAATTCACCCCTCCACTTT | CASSTGTNSPLHF | . | TRBJ1-6 | TRBV18
TGTGCCAGCAGCGGCCTGAGACAGGGGGGAAATGAAAAACTGTTTTTT | CASSGLRQGGNEKLFF | TRBD1 | TRBJ1-4 | TRBV9
TGTGCCAGCAGTTCTCGGAGGGGGGGCTCCTACAATGAGCAGTTCTTC | CASSSRRGGSYNEQFF | . | TRBJ2-1 | TRBV6-2/TRBV6-3
TGTGCCAGCAGTCCCTATCGGGACAGGGGAGCCCCTAATTCACCCCTCCACTTT | CASSPYRDRGAPNSPLHF | TRBD1 | TRBJ1-6 | TRBV27
TGTGCCAGCAGCGGGACGGTCGAAAAACTGTTTTTT | CASSGTVEKLFF | . | TRBJ1-4 | TRBV7-3
TGTGCCAGCAGCTTCCGGGACAGGGGTGCTGGCTACACCTTC | CASSFRDRGAGYTF | TRBD1 | TRBJ1-2 | TRBV7-2
TGTGCCAGCAGTTTGGGACAGGGAGGGGAAGAGACCCAGTACTTC | CASSLGQGGEETQYF | TRBD1 | TRBJ2-5 | TRBV28
TGTGCCAGCAGCTTAGGGGTGGACAGGGGGCTCACTGAAGCTTTCTTT | CASSLGVDRGLTEAFF | TRBD1 | TRBJ1-1 | TRBV11-1
TGTGCCAGCAATCGGGCAGGGGGCACTTTGAGCACAGATACGCAGTATTTT | CASNRAGGTLSTDTQYF | TRBD1 | TRBJ2-3 | TRBV6-6
TGTGCCAGCAGCTTAACTGGGGGAGAGGGGAAGAGTACGCAGTATTTT | CASSLTGGEGKSTQYF | . | TRBJ2-3 | TRBV7-3
TGTGCCAGCAGCTCCTTCCTACTTAACTATGGCTACACCTTC | CASSSFLLNYGYTF | . | TRBJ1-2 | TRBV5-4
TGTGCCAGCAGACCCCGGTTGGGGAGGGATACGCAGTATTTT | CASRPRLGRDTQYF | . | TRBJ2-3 | TRBV6-5
TGTGCCAGTAGTCCCCCGGGGAACACCGGGGAGCTGTTTTTT | CASSPPGNTGELFF | . | TRBJ2-2 | TRBV19
TGTGCCAGCAGCGATCATGGGGGGTGGGACTACGAGCAGTACTTC | CASSDHGGWDYEQYF | . | TRBJ2-7 | TRBV5-6
TGTGCCAGCTCACCACGGGCAGGGGGGGATCAGCCCCAGCATTTT | CASSPRAGGDQPQHF | TRBD1 | TRBJ1-5 | TRBV18
TGTGCCAGCAGGATCGGGATCCATGCCCAGACACCCCTCCACTTT | CASRIGIHAQTPLHF | . | TRBJ1-6 | TRBV6-5
TGTGCCAGTAATCAGAGGGCTTTCTTT | CASNQRAFF | . | TRBJ1-1 | TRBV19
TGCGCCAGCAGCCAAGCCCCAGAATTTCGAAACATTCAGTACTTC | CASSQAPEFRNIQYF | . | TRBJ2-4 | TRBV4-1